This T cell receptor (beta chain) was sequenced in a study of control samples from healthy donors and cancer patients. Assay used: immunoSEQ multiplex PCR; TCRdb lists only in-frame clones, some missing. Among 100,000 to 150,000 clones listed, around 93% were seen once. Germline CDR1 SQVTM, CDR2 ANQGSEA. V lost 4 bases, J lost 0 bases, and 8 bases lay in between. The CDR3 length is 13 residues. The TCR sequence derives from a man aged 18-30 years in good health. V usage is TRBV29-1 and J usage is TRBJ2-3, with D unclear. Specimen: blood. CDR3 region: CSVVIRSTDTQYF. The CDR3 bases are TGCAGCGTTGTCATAAGGAGCACAGATACGCAGTATTTT.